One T cell receptor (beta chain) is described in this entry. Its antigen is unknown. The CDR3 has 17 residues. Losses at the gene ends were 3 bases for V and 5 bases for J; bases not matched to a gene: 8. Looked up from germline, CDR1 is LGHNA and CDR2 is YNFKEQ. The data originate from a study of T cells in Graves' hyperthyroidism and ophthalmopathy. In the study overall: The blood sample was taken at first diagnosis, before treatment began. Study outcomes and limitations: Ophthalmopathy got predicted by the model a median approximately 6.4 months before its onset. Among clonotypes expanded in thyroid above 0.001, most were also found in blood.

What was amplified from RNA transcripts were TCR beta CDR3 regions. The HTBI set primed first-round TCR CDR3 RT-PCR. TCRdb passed the multiplex PCR reads through MiXCR, listing each CDR3 protein once. The sample has around 620,000 distinct CDR3 sequences; approximately 15% are singletons. Enrolled ophthalmopathy patients presented with a Clinical Activity Score of at least 3, a NOSPECS grade of at least 4, and disease duration under 3 months. The rearrangement links TRBV4-2 to TRBJ2-5; 14 nucleotides line up with TRBD2. This TCR was sampled from a woman under 30 with Graves' ophthalmopathy. Sequencing was carried out using blood. CDR3 in amino acids: CASSQGTSGRGMETQYF. In DNA, the CDR3 is TGTGCCAGCAGCCAGGGGACTAGCGGGAGAGGGATGGAGACCCAGTACTTC.